A selection of T cell receptor beta chains follows, all from one sample in a study of blood T cells in healthy people across ages. TCRdb used MiXCR to reprocess the 5' RACE reads, holding one entry per CDR3 protein. Found here are 650,000 to 800,000 distinct CDR3 sequences, around 50% of them singletons; the top ten hold about 13%. The specimen sequenced was blood. These receptors all come from an elderly woman in good health. Both conserved end residues are part of each CDR3. D genes are given only for firm matches. Clone size is shown for a subset of rows, as once, few, many or a class of expanded clone.

j_gene	abundance	d_gene	v_gene	CDR3aa	CDR3nt
TRBJ1-4	few	NA	TRBV28	CASSRTAPREKLFF	TGTGCCAGCAGCCGGACAGCGCCCCGTGAAAAACTGTTTTTT
TRBJ1-2	many	NA	TRBV12-3/TRBV12-4	CASSLVEGIYGYTF	TGTGCCAGCAGTTTAGTGGAGGGAATCTATGGCTACACCTTC
TRBJ2-1	many	TRBD2	TRBV2	CASRASGGDEQFF	TGTGCCAGCAGGGCTAGCGGAGGGGATGAGCAGTTCTTC
TRBJ2-1	few	NA	TRBV18	CASSQGPYNEQFF	TGTGCCAGCTCACAGGGACCCTACAATGAGCAGTTCTTC
TRBJ1-1	few	TRBD1	TRBV12-3/TRBV12-4	CASSRGQGVEAFF	TGTGCCAGCAGCCGGGGACAGGGAGTCGAAGCTTTCTTT
TRBJ2-1	few	NA	TRBV11-3	CASSLGFITNEQFF	TGTGCCAGCAGCTTAGGTTTTATAACGAATGAGCAGTTCTTC
TRBJ2-5	many	NA	TRBV2	CASSEEGVQYF	TGTGCCAGCAGTGAGGAGGGCGTTCAGTACTTC
TRBJ1-1	NA	NA	TRBV29-1	CSVEFPGRWTEAFF	TGCAGCGTTGAATTTCCCGGGAGATGGACTGAAGCTTTCTTT
TRBJ2-1	NA	TRBD2	TRBV7-2	CASSFGSGSGNEQFF	TGTGCCAGCAGCTTTGGCAGCGGGAGTGGAAATGAGCAGTTCTTC
TRBJ2-7	many	NA	TRBV20-1	CSAYDTGYEQYF	TGCAGTGCTTACGACACAGGGTACGAGCAGTACTTC
TRBJ2-1	NA	NA	TRBV6-1	CASGYSYNEQFF	TGTGCCAGCGGATACTCCTACAATGAGCAGTTCTTC
TRBJ2-3	NA	NA	TRBV4-1	CASSQEKAADTQYF	TGCGCCAGCAGCCAAGAGAAGGCCGCAGATACGCAGTATTTT
TRBJ1-2	NA	NA	TRBV4-2	CASSRLDQGLEGYTF	TGTGCCAGCAGCCGACTAGACCAGGGGTTGGAGGGCTACACCTTC